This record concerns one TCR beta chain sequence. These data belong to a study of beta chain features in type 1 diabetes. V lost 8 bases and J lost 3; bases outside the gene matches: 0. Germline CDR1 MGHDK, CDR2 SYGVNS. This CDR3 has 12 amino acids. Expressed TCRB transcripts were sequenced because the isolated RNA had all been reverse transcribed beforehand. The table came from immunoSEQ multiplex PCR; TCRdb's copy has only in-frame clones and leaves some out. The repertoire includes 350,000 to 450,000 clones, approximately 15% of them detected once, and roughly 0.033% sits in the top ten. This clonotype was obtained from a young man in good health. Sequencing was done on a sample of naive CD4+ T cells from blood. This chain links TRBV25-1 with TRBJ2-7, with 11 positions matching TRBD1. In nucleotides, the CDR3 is TGTGCCAGCGGGACAGGGGGCTACGAGCAGTACTTC. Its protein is CASGTGGYEQYF.